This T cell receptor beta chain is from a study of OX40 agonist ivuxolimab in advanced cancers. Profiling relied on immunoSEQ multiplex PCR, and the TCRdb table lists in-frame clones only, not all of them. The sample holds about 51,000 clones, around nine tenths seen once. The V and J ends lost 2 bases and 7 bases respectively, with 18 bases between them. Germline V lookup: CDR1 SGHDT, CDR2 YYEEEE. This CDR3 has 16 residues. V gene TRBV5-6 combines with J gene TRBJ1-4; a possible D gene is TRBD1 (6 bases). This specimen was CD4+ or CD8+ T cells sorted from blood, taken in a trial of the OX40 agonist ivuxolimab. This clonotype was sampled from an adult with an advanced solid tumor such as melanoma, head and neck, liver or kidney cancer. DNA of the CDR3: TGTGCCAGCAGCTTATCAGGGGAGCGGCTCGGTGAAAAACTGTTTTTT. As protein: CASSLSGERLGEKLFF. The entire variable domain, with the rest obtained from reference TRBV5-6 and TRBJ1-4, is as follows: DAGVTQSPTHLIKTRGQQVTLRCSPKSGHDTVSWYQQALGQGPQFIFQYYEEEERQRGNFPDRFSGHQFPNYSSELNVNALLLGDSALYLCASSLSGERLGEKLFFGSGTQLSVL.